This TCR beta chain was retrieved from a study of shared clonotypes between healthy human individuals. Looking at the study overall: Three CD4 naive, three CD4 memory, two CD8 naive and one CD8 memory plate were used per donor.

Using immunoSEQ multiplex PCR, the repertoire was profiled, and TCRdb retains in-frame clones only, with some absent. Of 2 million to 3 million clones listed, more than 90% are singletons. The CDR3 has 15 residues. After removal of 3 bases from V and 7 bases from J, the junction contained 9 bases not matched to a gene. Germline V CDR1 and CDR2: MRHNA, SNTAGT. This chain uses TRBV6-4 with TRBJ2-1, with 7 positions matching TRBD1. The TCR sequence derives from a man between 18 and 29 years old in good health. The sample taken for sequencing was naive CD4+ T cells sorted from blood. The subset denotes: CD45RA+ positively selected. CDR3 sequence (DNA): TGTGCCAGCAGTGAAAGGGCAGGGGGTTCGAATGAGCAGTTCTTC. Its protein product is CASSERAGGSNEQFF.